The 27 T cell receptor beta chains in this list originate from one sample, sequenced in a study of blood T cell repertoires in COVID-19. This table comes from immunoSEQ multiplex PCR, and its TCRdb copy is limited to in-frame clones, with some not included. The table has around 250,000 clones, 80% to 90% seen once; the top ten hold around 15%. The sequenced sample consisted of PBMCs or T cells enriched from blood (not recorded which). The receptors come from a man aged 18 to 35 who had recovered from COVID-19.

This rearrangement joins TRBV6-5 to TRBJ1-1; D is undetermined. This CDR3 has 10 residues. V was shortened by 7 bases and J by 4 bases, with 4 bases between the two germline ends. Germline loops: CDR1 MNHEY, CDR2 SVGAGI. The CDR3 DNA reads TGTGCCAGCACAGTCACTGAAGCTTTCTTT. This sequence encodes CASTVTEAFF.

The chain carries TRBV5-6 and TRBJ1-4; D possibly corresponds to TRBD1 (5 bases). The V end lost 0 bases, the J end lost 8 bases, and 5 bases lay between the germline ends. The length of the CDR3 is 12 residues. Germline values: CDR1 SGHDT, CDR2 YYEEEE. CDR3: CASSLGQEKLFF. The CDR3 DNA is TGTGCCAGCAGCTTGGGACAGGAAAAACTGTTTTTT.

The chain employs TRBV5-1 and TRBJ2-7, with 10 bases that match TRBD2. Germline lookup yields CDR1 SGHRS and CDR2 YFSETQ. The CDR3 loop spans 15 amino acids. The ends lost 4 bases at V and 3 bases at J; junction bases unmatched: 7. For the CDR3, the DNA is TGCGCCAGCAGCCTCCCCGGGACTAGCGTCTACGAGCAGTACTTC. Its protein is CASSLPGTSVYEQYF.

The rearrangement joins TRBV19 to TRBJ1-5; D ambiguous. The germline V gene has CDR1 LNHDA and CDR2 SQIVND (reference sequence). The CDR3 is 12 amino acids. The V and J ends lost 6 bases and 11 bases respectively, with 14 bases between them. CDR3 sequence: CASSPPQRSQHF. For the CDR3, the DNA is TGTGCCAGTAGCCCACCCCAACGGTCCCAGCATTTT.

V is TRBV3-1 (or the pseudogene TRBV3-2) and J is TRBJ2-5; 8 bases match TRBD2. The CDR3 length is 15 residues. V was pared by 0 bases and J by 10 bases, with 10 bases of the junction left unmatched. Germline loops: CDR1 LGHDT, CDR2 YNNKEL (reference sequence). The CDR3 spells CASSQDPGGKSNQYF. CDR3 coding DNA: TGTGCCAGCAGCCAAGATCCGGGAGGGAAGAGTAACCAGTACTTC.

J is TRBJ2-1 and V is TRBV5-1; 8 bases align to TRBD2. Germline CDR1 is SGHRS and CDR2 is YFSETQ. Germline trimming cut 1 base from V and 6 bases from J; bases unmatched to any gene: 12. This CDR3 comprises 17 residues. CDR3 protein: CASSLLLAGKVSNEQFF. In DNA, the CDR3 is TGCGCCAGCAGCTTGTTATTAGCGGGGAAAGTAAGCAATGAGCAGTTCTTC.

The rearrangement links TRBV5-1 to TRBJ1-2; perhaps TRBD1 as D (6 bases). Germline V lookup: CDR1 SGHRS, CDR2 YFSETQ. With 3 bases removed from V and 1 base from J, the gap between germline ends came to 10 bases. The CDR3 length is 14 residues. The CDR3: CASSSAQGNYGYTF. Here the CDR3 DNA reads TGCGCCAGCAGCTCGGCACAGGGTAACTATGGCTACACCTTC.

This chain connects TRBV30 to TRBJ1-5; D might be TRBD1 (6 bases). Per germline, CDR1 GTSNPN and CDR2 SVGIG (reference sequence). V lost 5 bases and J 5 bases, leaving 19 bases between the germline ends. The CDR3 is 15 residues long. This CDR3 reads CAWSGGGLGDQPQHF. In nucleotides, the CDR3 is TGTGCCTGGTCCGGGGGGGGGCTGGGGGATCAGCCCCAGCATTTT.

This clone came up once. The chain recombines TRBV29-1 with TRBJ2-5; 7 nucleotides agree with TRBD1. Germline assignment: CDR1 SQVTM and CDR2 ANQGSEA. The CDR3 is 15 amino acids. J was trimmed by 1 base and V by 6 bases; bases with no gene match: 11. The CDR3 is CSVDGRGPVQETQYF. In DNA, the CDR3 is TGCAGCGTGGACGGTAGGGGGCCCGTCCAAGAGACCCAGTACTTC.

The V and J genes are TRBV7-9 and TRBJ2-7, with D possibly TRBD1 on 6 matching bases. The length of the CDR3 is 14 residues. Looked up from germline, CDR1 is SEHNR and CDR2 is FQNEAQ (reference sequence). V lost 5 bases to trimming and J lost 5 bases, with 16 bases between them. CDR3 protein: CASSRTVRKNEQYF. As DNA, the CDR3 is TGTGCCAGCAGCCGGACAGTGAGGAAAAACGAGCAGTACTTC. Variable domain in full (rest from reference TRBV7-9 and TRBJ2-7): DTGVSQNPRHKITKRGQNVTFRCDPISEHNRLYWYRQTLGQGPEFLTYFQNEAQLEKSRLLSDRFSAERPKGSFSTLEIQRTEQGDSAMYLCASSRTVRKNEQYFGPGTRLTVT.

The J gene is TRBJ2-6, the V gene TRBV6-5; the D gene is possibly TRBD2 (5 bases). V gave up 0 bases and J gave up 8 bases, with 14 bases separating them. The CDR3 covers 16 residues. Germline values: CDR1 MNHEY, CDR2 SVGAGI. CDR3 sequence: CASSYSRVLGTNVLTF. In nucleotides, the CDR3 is TGTGCCAGCAGTTACTCGCGCGTACTAGGAACCAACGTCCTGACTTTC.

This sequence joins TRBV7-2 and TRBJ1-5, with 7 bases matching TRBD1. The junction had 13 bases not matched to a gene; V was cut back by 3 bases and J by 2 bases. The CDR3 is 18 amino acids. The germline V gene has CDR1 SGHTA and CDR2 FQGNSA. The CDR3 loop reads CASSFLWSTGSGNQPQHF. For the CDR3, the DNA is TGTGCCAGCAGCTTTCTGTGGTCGACAGGGTCTGGCAATCAGCCCCAGCATTTT.

DNA for the CDR3: TGTGCCAGCTGGTCCTGGGACATACGGGGCAATCAGCCCCAGCATTTT. This translates into CASWSWDIRGNQPQHF. The chain is built from TRBV28 and TRBJ1-5; possibly TRBD1 for D (6 bases). There are 16 residues in the CDR3. The ends were cut back, 8 bases at V and 2 bases at J, with 19 bases in the middle. Germline lookup yields CDR1 MDHEN and CDR2 SYDVKM.

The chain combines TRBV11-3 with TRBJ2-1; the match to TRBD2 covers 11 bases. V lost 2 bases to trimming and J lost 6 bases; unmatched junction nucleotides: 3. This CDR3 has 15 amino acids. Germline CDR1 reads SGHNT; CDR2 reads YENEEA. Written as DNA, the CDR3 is TGTGCCAGCAGCTTATCACTAGCGGGAGTCAATGAGCAGTTCTTC. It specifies CASSLSLAGVNEQFF.

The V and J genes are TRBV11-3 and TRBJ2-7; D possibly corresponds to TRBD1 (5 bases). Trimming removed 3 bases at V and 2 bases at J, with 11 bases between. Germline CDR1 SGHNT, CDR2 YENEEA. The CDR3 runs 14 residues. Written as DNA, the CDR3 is TGTGCCAGCAGCTTTTCAGGGATGACCTACGAGCAGTACTTC. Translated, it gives CASSFSGMTYEQYF.

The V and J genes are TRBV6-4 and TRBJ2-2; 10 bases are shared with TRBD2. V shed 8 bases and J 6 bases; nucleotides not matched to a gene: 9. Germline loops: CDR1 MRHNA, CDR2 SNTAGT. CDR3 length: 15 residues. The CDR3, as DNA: TGTGCCAGCGTAAAGACTAGCGGGCTTGCCGGGGAGCTGTTTTTT. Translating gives CASVKTSGLAGELFF.

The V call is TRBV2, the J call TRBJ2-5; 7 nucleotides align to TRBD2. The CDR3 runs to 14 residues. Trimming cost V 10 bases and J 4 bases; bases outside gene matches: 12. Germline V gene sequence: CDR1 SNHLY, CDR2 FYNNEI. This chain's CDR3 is CATSPSGGRETQYF. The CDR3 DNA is TGTGCCACTTCCCCATCCGGCGGGAGAGAGACCCAGTACTTC.

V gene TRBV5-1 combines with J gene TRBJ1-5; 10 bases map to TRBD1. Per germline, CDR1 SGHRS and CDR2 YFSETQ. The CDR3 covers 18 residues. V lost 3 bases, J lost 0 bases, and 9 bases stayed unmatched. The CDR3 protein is CASSWGQGQLGSNQPQHF. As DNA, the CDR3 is TGCGCCAGCAGCTGGGGACAGGGGCAACTAGGTAGCAATCAGCCCCAGCATTTT.

This CDR3 is CASSWDRLNTEAFF. The CDR3 DNA sequence: TGTGCCAGTAGCTGGGACAGGTTGAACACTGAAGCTTTCTTT. The chain has TRBV19 and TRBJ1-1, with TRBD1 matching 8 bases. Germline assignment: CDR1 LNHDA and CDR2 SQIVND (reference sequence). The CDR3 length is 14 residues. Trimming took 6 bases from V and 0 from J; bases not matched to a gene: 3.

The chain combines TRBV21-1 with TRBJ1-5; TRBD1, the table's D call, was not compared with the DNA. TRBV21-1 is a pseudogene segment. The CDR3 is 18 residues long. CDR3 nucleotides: TGTGCCAGCAGCAAAGCTAAGACAGTTACTAATAGCAATCAGCCCCAGCATTTT. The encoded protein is CASSKAKTVTNSNQPQHF.

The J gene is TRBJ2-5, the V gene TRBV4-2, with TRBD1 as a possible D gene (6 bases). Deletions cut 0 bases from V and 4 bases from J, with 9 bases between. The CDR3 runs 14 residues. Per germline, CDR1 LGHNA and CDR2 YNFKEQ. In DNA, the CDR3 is TGTGCCAGCAGCCAAGATCAGGGGAGAGAGACCCAGTACTTC. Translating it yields CASSQDQGRETQYF.

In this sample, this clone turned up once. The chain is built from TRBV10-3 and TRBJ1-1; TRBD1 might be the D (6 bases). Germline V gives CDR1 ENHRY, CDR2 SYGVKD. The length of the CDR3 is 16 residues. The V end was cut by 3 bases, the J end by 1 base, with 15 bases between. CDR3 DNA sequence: TGTGCCATCAGTGATTGGTCAACAGGGAAGAACACTGAAGCTTTCTTT. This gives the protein CAISDWSTGKNTEAFF.

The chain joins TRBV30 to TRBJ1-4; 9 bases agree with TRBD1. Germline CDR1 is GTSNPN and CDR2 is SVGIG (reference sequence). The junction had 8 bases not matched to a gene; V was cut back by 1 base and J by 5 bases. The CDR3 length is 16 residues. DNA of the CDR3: TGTGCCTGGAGTGATGTAACAGGGGGCTCAAATGAAAAACTGTTTTTT. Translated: CAWSDVTGGSNEKLFF. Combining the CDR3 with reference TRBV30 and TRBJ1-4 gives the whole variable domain SQTIHQWPATLVQPVGSPLSLECTVEGTSNPNLYWYRQAAGRGLQLLFYSVGIGQISSEVPQNLSASRPQDRQFILSSKKLLLSDSGFYLCAWSDVTGGSNEKLFFGSGTQLSVL.

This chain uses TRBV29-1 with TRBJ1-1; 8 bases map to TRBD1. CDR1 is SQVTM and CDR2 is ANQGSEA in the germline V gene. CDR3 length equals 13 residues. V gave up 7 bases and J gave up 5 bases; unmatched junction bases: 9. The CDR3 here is CSATTGGGTEAFF. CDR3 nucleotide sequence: TGCAGCGCTACCACAGGGGGAGGAACTGAAGCTTTCTTT.

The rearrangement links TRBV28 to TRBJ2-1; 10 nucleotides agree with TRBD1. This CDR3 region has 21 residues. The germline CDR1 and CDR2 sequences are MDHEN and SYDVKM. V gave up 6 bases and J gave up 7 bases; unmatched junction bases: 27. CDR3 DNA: TGTGCCAGCAGCCAAGTCCGGGACAGGGGTTCGGGTCGGTATTATGGGAATGAGCAGTTCTTC. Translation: CASSQVRDRGSGRYYGNEQFF.

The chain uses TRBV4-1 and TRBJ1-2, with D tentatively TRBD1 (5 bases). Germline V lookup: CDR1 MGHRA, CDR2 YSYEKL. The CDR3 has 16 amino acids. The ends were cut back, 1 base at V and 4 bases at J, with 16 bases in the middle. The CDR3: CASSQVATGAGYGYTF. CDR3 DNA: TGCGCCAGCAGCCAAGTGGCTACAGGTGCTGGCTATGGCTACACCTTC.

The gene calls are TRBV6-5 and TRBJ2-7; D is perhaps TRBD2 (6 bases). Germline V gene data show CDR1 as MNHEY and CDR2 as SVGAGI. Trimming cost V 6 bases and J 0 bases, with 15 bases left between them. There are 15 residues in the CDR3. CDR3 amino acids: CASSAGSWSSYEQYF. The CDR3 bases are TGTGCCAGCAGCGCGGGGTCCTGGAGCTCCTACGAGCAGTACTTC.